A single sample gave rise to the 12 T cell receptor beta chains below, sequenced in a study of shared clonotypes between healthy human individuals. The method was immunoSEQ multiplex PCR; TCRdb's version includes in-frame clones alone and lacks a portion of them. The table lists fewer than 3 million clones, less than 95% of them singletons. Sequencing was performed on naive CD4+ T cells from PBMCs. The subset is: CD45RA+ positively selected. The receptors shown here come from a man aged 18 to 29 in good health. Some clones in this sample may be carry-over from other donors' samples.

The chain is built from TRBV28 and TRBJ2-1; 9 bases match TRBD2. This CDR3 has 18 amino acids. The V segment lost 3 bases and the J segment 3 bases; nucleotides outside the gene matches: 12. Germline V gene lookup returns CDR1 MDHEN and CDR2 SYDVKM. CDR3 residues: CASSLPTSGTSYYNEQFF. CDR3 DNA sequence: TGTGCCAGCAGTTTGCCCACCTCCGGGACTAGCTACTACAATGAGCAGTTCTTC.

The V call is TRBV28, the J call TRBJ1-2; possible D gene TRBD1, 5 bases. V lost 8 bases to trimming and J lost 8 bases, with 18 bases between them. Germline V gives CDR1 MDHEN, CDR2 SYDVKM. CDR3 length equals 13 residues. CDR3 region: CASVGRLVWGYTF. The CDR3, as DNA: TGTGCCAGCGTGGGGCGATTAGTGTGGGGCTACACCTTC.

The chain links TRBV18 to TRBJ1-2, with 7 bases aligning to TRBD1. Trimming cost V 3 bases and J 10 bases; bases outside gene matches: 8. CDR1 and CDR2 from the germline V gene are KGHSH and LQKENI. CDR3 length: 13 residues. CDR3 region: CASSPSQGIDYTF. The CDR3 bases are TGTGCCAGCTCACCGTCACAGGGGATTGACTACACCTTC. Looking up the rest from reference TRBV18 and TRBJ1-2 gives the full variable domain: NAGVMQNPRHLVRRRGQEARLRCSPMKGHSHVYWYRQLPEEGLKFMVYLQKENIIDESGMPKERFSAEFPKEGPSILRIQQVVRGDSAAYFCASSPSQGIDYTFGSGTRLTVV.

With respect to this clone: The same CDR3 is also encoded by other DNA sequences in this sample. The chain is built from TRBV28 and TRBJ1-1, with D unclear. The CDR3 length is 13 residues. V was trimmed by 6 bases and J by 11 bases, leaving 19 bases between them. Germline CDR1 is MDHEN and CDR2 is SYDVKM. CDR3 bases: TGTGCCAGCAGCCGAGAGGCGGTCACGGAGGCTTTCTTT. Residues: CASSREAVTEAFF. The whole variable domain, remainder taken from reference TRBV28 and TRBJ1-1, is DVKVTQSSRYLVKRTGEKVFLECVQDMDHENMFWYRQDPGLGLRLIYFSYDVKMKEKGDIPEGYSVSREKKERFSLILESASTNQTSMYLCASSREAVTEAFFGQGTRLTVV.

The chain uses TRBV29-1 and TRBJ2-3; D remains unclear. Trimming took off 5 bases at V and 1 base at J, with 16 bases between the two ends. Per the germline V gene, CDR1 is SQVTM and CDR2 is ANQGSEA. This CDR3 is 15 amino acids long. The CDR3 DNA reads TGCAGCGTTTCCAAGGGCTCTATAGGCACAGATACGCAGTATTTT. Amino acid sequence: CSVSKGSIGTDTQYF.

The chain carries TRBV6-1 and TRBJ2-7, with TRBD1 matching over 7 bases. The V segment lost 7 bases and the J segment 0 bases; nucleotides outside the gene matches: 9. This CDR3 contains 15 residues. CDR1 is MNHNS, CDR2 SASEGT, per germline. The CDR3 nucleotides are TGTGCCAGCACCCCACGGACAGGTAGCTCCTACGAGCAGTACTTC. It codes for CASTPRTGSSYEQYF.

This chain links TRBV7-3 with TRBJ2-3, with D hard to call. There are 13 residues in the CDR3. Germline V lookup: CDR1 SGHTA, CDR2 FQGTGA. The V end was cut by 3 bases, the J end by 2 bases, with 6 bases between. CDR3 sequence (DNA): TGTGCCAGCAGCTTCCAACACACAGATACGCAGTATTTT. Its translation is CASSFQHTDTQYF.

In the case of this clone: This may come from a read error, since a much larger clone is one base off. The same CDR3 is also encoded by other DNA sequences in this sample. V and J are TRBV2 and TRBJ2-5; D ambiguous. V was trimmed by 6 bases and J by 1 base, leaving 3 bases between them. Germline V gives CDR1 SNHLY, CDR2 FYNNEI. The CDR3 spans 11 residues. The CDR3 sequence is CASSPQETQYF. CDR3 bases: TGTGCCAGCAGCCCCCAAGAGACCCAGTACTTC.

A note on this clone: Other DNA sequences in this sample translate to the same CDR3. V usage is TRBV4-1 and J usage is TRBJ2-7, with 7 bases matching TRBD1. Germline loops: CDR1 MGHRA, CDR2 YSYEKL. The CDR3 spans 13 residues. The J segment lost 5 bases and the V segment lost 0 bases, leaving 1 base of the junction unmatched. This chain's CDR3 is CASSQDDRDEQYF. CDR3 bases: TGCGCCAGCAGCCAAGACGACAGGGACGAGCAGTACTTC.

The gene calls are TRBV28 and TRBJ2-5; D not resolved. CDR3 length: 13 residues. Between the trimmed V and J ends, which lost 7 bases and 1 base, there was a span of 10 bases. Germline V gene sequence: CDR1 MDHEN, CDR2 SYDVKM. The CDR3 sequence is CASNQDLQETQYF. CDR3 DNA: TGTGCCAGCAATCAGGACCTCCAAGAGACCCAGTACTTC.

This chain joins TRBV5-1 and TRBJ2-1, with TRBD2 matching over 12 bases. V dropped 4 bases and J dropped 7; count of bases not matched to a gene: 6. Germline V gene lookup returns CDR1 SGHRS and CDR2 YFSETQ. This CDR3 spans 15 amino acids. The CDR3 nucleotides are TGCGCCAGCAGCATAGGACTAGCGGGGAGGAATGAGCAGTTCTTC. Translating gives CASSIGLAGRNEQFF.

This clone was observed a few times. The V gene is TRBV5-1, the J gene TRBJ1-1; D unclear. Trimming stripped 2 bases from V and 4 bases from J, with 12 bases between. Germline assignment: CDR1 SGHRS and CDR2 YFSETQ. The CDR3 covers 14 residues. This CDR3 is CASSFSGGITEAFF. DNA for the CDR3: TGCGCCAGCAGCTTTTCGGGAGGGATCACTGAAGCTTTCTTT. The full variable domain, with the rest looked up from reference TRBV5-1 and TRBJ1-1, is KAGVTQTPRYLIKTRGQQVTLSCSPISGHRSVSWYQQTPGQGLQFLFEYFSETQRNKGNFPGRFSGRQFSNSRSEMNVSTLELGDSALYLCASSFSGGITEAFFGQGTRLTVV.